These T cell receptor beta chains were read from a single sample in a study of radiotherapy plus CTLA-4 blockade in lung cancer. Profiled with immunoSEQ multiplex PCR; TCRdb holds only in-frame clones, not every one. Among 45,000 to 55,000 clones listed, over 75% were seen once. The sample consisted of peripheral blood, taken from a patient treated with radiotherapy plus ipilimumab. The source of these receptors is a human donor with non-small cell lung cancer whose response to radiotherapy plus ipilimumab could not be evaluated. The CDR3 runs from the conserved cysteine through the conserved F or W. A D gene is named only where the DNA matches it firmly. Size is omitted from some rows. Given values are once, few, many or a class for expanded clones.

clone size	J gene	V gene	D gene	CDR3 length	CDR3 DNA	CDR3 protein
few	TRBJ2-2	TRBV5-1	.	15	TGCGCCAGCAGCTTGTCGAGGTTAGCGGCCGGGGAGCTGTTTTTT	CASSLSRLAAGELFF
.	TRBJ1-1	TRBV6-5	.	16	TGTGCCAGCAGTTATGGGGCAGGGCCCCAGGGCACTGAAGCTTTCTTT	CASSYGAGPQGTEAFF
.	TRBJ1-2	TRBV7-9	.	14	TGTGCCAGCAGCTTCCTACGGAGTCTCTATGGCTACACCTTC	CASSFLRSLYGYTF
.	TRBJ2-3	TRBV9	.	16	TGTGCCAGCAGCGGGGACTCATCTATGAGCACAGATACGCAGTATTTT	CASSGDSSMSTDTQYF
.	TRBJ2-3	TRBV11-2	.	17	TGTGCCAGCAGCTCTAGCCGTGCGTGGGGGGGCACAGATACGCAGTATTTT	CASSSSRAWGGTDTQYF
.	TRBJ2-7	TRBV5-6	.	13	TGTGCCAGCAGCTTGTCAGGGCTATACGAGCAGTACTTC	CASSLSGLYEQYF
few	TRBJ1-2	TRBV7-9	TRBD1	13	TGTGCCAGCAGCGGACAGGGGAACTATGGCTACACCTTC	CASSGQGNYGYTF
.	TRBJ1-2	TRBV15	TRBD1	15	TGTGCCACCAGCACCGACGGCACAGGGGACCATGGCTACACCTTC	CATSTDGTGDHGYTF
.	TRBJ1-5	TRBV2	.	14	TGTGCCAGCAGTGAACAGACAGAAAATCAGCCCCAGCATTTT	CASSEQTENQPQHF
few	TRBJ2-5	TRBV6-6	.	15	TGTGCCAGCAGTCGACACGACAGCTACCAAGAGACCCAGTACTTC	CASSRHDSYQETQYF
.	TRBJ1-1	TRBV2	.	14	TGTGCCAGCAGTGTGCAGACTATGAACACTGAAGCTTTCTTT	CASSVQTMNTEAFF
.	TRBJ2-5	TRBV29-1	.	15	TGCAGCGTCACACTCTATGGGGGCTCTGGAGAGACCCAGTACTTC	CSVTLYGGSGETQYF
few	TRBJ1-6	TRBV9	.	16	TGTGCCAGCAGCCAGTCCCCAGACTCGAGGAATTCACCCCTCCACTTT	CASSQSPDSRNSPLHF
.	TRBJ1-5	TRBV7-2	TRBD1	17	TGTGCCAGCAGCCCGCGAACCGGGACAGGGGTAAATCAGCCCCAGCATTTT	CASSPRTGTGVNQPQHF
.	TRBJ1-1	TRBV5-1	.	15	TGCGCCAGCAGCCAGCGGAGAGCCCTTGAGACTGAAGCTTTCTTT	CASSQRRALETEAFF
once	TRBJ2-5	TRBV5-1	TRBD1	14	TGCGCCAGCAGCCCGGGACAGGGACTAGAGACCCAGTACTTC	CASSPGQGLETQYF
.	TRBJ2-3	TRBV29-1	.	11	TGCAGCGTCGGTGGGCAAGATACGCAGTATTTT	CSVGGQDTQYF
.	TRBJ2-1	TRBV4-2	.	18	TGTGCCAGCAGCCTGGCTTGGGGGGGGGCCCAATGGAGCGATGAGCAGTTCTTC	CASSLAWGGAQWSDEQFF
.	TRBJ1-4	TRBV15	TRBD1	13	TGTGCCACCGGGGCAGGGGGCCATGAAAAACTGTTTTTT	CATGAGGHEKLFF
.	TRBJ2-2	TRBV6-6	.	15	TGTGCCAGCAAATGGGCCAGGGGTACCACCGGGGAGCTGTTTTTT	CASKWARGTTGELFF
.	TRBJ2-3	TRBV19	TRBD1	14	TGTGCCACCCAAAGGACAGGGGGCCCGGATACGCAGTATTTT	CATQRTGGPDTQYF
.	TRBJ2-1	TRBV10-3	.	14	TGTGCCATCAAAGGCGCCTATAGCGTCGATGAGCAGTTCTTC	CAIKGAYSVDEQFF
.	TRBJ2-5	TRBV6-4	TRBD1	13	TGTGCCAGCAGTGAGGACAGGGGCGAGACCCAGTACTTC	CASSEDRGETQYF
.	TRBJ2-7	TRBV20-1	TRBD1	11	TGCAGTGCTCCCGGGACAGGCGAGCAGTACTTC	CSAPGTGEQYF